This T cell receptor (beta chain) was obtained from a study of shared clonotypes between healthy human individuals. The assay was run at deep level. Genomic DNA of every subset was divided equally among multiple immunoSEQ plates. The repertoire was sequenced with immunoSEQ multiplex PCR; TCRdb's copy has only in-frame clones and lacks some. Of some 2,000,000 clones listed, 85% to 95% are singletons. The CDR3 sequence is 12 residues long. Germline V gene sequence: CDR1 MDHEN, CDR2 SYDVKM. V lost 4 bases to trimming and J lost 6 bases, with 10 bases between them. Sequenced material: naive CD4+ T cells sorted from blood. Subset denoted: CD45RA+ positively selected. The genes are TRBV28 and TRBJ2-7, with a possible D match to TRBD1 (6 bases). This sequence was found in a man aged 18 to 35 in good health. As DNA, the CDR3 is TGTGCCAGCAGTTACAGGGTCAGCGAGCAGTACTTC. This translates into CASSYRVSEQYF.